This T cell receptor beta chain was sequenced in a study of cytomegalovirus exposure and HLA in healthy donors. About this clone: Its cognate antigen is unknown.

Germline lookup yields CDR1 SNHLY and CDR2 FYNNEI. This CDR3 spans 19 amino acids. After removal of 3 bases from V and 4 bases from J, the junction contained 15 bases not matched to a gene. This PCR relied on a set of 60 Vbeta primers and 13 Jbeta primers. Profiled with immunoSEQ multiplex PCR; TCRdb holds only in-frame clones, not every one. The table has roughly 100,000 clones, 71% seen once. Overall study findings and caveats: In a later analysis, an Asian-associated ancestry cluster reportedly showed fewer N-insertions than the roughly 700-donor mean.

The clonotype was recovered from a female donor in good health and CMV-seronegative. The chain has TRBV2 and TRBJ2-1, with 10 bases matching TRBD2. The sequenced sample was PBMCs. The CDR3: CASSDLGLAGVSGYNEQFF. CDR3 coding DNA: TGTGCCAGCAGTGATTTAGGGCTAGCGGGAGTTTCAGGATACAATGAGCAGTTCTTC.